This TCR beta chain originates from a study of blood T cell repertoires in COVID-19. Using immunoSEQ multiplex PCR, the repertoire was profiled, and TCRdb retains in-frame clones only, with some absent. The table has around 63,000 clones, more than 70% seen once. The V gene lost 7 bases and the J gene lost 4 bases, with 8 bases spanning the gap. CDR3 length equals 13 residues. This receptor was identified in a man aged 55-75 years with acute or convalescent COVID-19. Sequencing input: peripheral blood. V usage is TRBV12-3 or TRBV12-4 and J usage is TRBJ1-6; no firm D call. For the CDR3, the DNA is TGTGCCAGCACCCCCTCGTATAATTCACCCCTCCACTTT. It codes for CASTPSYNSPLHF.